A selection of T cell receptor beta chains follows, all from one sample in a study of regulatory and conventional T cells in RAG deficiency. TCRdb's copy holds only in-frame clones and misses some; the assay was immunoSEQ multiplex PCR. The sample contains 22,000 or so clones, approximately 93% of which appear only once. These data were also reused for a study on regulatory T cells.

The sample taken for sequencing was CD4+ T cells sorted from blood. The receptor set was obtained from a human donor in good health. Each CDR3 is given without its conserved first and last residue.

TRBV6-1	TRBJ2-1	ASGWAGGHNEQF
TRBV18	TRBJ1-5	ASSRGDSNQPQH
TRBV7-9	TRBJ2-7	ASSPDWRGKGIYEQY
TRBV5-1	TRBJ2-1	ASSIRQVSSYNEQF
TRBV10-3	TRBJ2-1	ATRLAGAYNEQF
TRBV5-1	TRBJ2-5	ASSLAVQGGETQY
TRBV19	NA	ASSIGTGGLDEQY
TRBV20-1	TRBJ2-2	SARYTGELF
TRBV27	TRBJ2-3	ASSYQNTDTQY
TRBV27	TRBJ1-6	ASSFGVWNSPLH
TRBV5-1	TRBJ2-5	ASTLREGGMKETQY
TRBV5-1	TRBJ2-5	ASSQQETQY
TRBV5-4	TRBJ1-6	ASSQDVSRAPDSPLH
TRBV9	TRBJ1-3	ASSVEDTNSGNTIY